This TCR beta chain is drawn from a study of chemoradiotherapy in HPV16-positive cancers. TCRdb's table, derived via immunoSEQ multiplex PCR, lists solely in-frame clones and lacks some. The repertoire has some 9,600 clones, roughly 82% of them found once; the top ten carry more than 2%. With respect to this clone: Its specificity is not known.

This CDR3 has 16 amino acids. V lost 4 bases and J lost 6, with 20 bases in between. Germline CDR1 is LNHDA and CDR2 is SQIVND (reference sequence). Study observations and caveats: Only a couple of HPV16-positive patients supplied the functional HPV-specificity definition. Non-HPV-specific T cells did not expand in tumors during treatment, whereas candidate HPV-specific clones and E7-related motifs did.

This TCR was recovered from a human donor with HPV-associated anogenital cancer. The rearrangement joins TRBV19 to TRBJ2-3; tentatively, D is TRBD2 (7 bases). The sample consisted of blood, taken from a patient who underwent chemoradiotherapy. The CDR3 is CASSNGVGGPQDTQYF. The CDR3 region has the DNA TGTGCCAGTAGTAATGGAGTGGGGGGGCCTCAGGATACGCAGTATTTT.